Following are 5 T cell receptor beta chains from one sample sequenced in a study of cytomegalovirus exposure and HLA in healthy donors. Researchers ran the PCR with 60 Vbeta and 13 Jbeta primers. Here immunoSEQ multiplex PCR was the method, and the copy in TCRdb shows in-frame clones only, minus some. This repertoire shows about 69,000 clones, 55% to 75% found once; its top ten account for approximately 9.9%. The material sequenced was PBMCs. All receptors come from a woman aged 30 to 39 in good health and CMV-seronegative.

The V gene is TRBV5-6, the J gene TRBJ2-5; tentative D call: TRBD2 (7 bases). The V end lost 3 bases, the J end lost 3 bases, and 12 bases lay between the germline ends. The germline CDR1 and CDR2 sequences are SGHDT and YYEEEE. This CDR3 spans 14 amino acids. CDR3 nucleotide sequence: TGTGCCAGCAGCTGGGGGGGCCTCGAAGAGACCCAGTACTTC. Translation gives CASSWGGLEETQYF.

This clone was detected once. The V call is TRBV4-3, the J call TRBJ2-3; weak D call: TRBD1 (6 bases). The CDR3 is 14 residues long. Trimming took 5 bases from V and 6 from J, leaving 15 bases between them. Germline CDR1 is LGHNA and CDR2 is YSLEER. The CDR3 is CASSDTGRADTQYF. Written as DNA, the CDR3 is TGCGCCAGCAGCGATACAGGGCGAGCGGATACGCAGTATTTT.

The J gene is TRBJ1-5, the V gene TRBV23-1, with unresolved D. TRBV23-1 is an ORF for which the function is uncertain. The CDR3 runs 13 residues. Trimming removed 2 bases from V and 1 base from J, with 3 bases in between. CDR3 sequence (DNA): TGCGCCAGCAGTCAACTAAGCAATCAGCCCCAGCATTTT. Translated, it gives CASSQLSNQPQHF.

V and J are TRBV9 and TRBJ1-5, with 9 bases that match TRBD1. The CDR3 covers 15 residues. J gave up 9 bases and V 0 bases, and 7 bases lay outside the gene matches. Germline V gene lookup returns CDR1 SGDLS and CDR2 YYNGEE. CDR3 DNA sequence: TGTGCCAGCAGCGTAGGGACAGGGGAACTTTGGCCCCAGCATTTT. This gives the protein CASSVGTGELWPQHF.

The chain employs TRBV7-8 and TRBJ1-1, with 8 positions matching TRBD1. Trimming at V came to 0 bases and at J to 5 bases, leaving 8 bases not matched to a gene. This CDR3 contains 16 residues. The germline gives CDR1 SGHVS, CDR2 FQNEAQ. CDR3 protein: CASSLAEDRVGTEAFF. The CDR3 region has the DNA TGTGCCAGCAGCTTAGCAGAGGACAGGGTGGGAACTGAAGCTTTCTTT.